This T cell receptor beta chain was observed in a study of cytomegalovirus exposure and HLA in healthy donors. The overall study: Earlier work reported 117 million unique TCR beta sequences from about 180 million T cells. General study points: Later analysis demonstrated an association between a missense DCLRE1C variant and TCR beta V- and J-gene trimming.

The CDR3 totals 15 residues. With 4 bases removed from V and 0 bases from J, the gap between germline ends came to 7 bases. The germline V gene has CDR1 MGHDK and CDR2 SYGVNS. Comment on this clone: Its antigen is not known.

The PCR employed 60 Vbeta primers together with 13 Jbeta primers. Assay used: immunoSEQ multiplex PCR; TCRdb lists only in-frame clones, some missing. Here the sample spans around 130,000 clones, 75% to 85% being singletons. V and J are TRBV25-1 and TRBJ2-6; D unclear. The sequencing input was PBMCs. This clonotype was sampled from a male donor in good health and CMV-seronegative. The CDR3 loop is CASSADSSGANVLTF. CDR3 DNA: TGTGCCAGCAGTGCCGATAGCTCTGGGGCCAACGTCCTGACTTTC.